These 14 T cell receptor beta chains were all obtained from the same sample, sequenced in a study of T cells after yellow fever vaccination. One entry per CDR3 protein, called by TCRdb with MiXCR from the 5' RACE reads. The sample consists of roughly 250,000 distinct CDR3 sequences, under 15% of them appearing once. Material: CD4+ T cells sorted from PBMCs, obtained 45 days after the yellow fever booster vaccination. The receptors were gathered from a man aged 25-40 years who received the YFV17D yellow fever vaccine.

This CDR3 is CSASGQGGSQQYF. The CDR3 bases are TGCAGTGCCTCGGGACAGGGAGGCTCCCAGCAGTACTTC. The V and J genes are TRBV20-1 and TRBJ2-7; the match to TRBD1 covers 9 bases. Germline CDR1 is DFQATT and CDR2 is SNEGSKA (reference sequence). V lost 6 bases to trimming and J lost 8 bases; unmatched junction nucleotides: 11. CDR3 length: 13 amino acids.

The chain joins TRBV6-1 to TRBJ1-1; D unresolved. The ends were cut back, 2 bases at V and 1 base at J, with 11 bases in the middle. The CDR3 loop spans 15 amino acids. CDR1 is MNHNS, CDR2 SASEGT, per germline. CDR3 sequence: CASSEFSDPNTEAFF. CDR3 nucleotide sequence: TGTGCCAGCAGTGAATTTTCAGACCCGAACACTGAAGCTTTCTTT.

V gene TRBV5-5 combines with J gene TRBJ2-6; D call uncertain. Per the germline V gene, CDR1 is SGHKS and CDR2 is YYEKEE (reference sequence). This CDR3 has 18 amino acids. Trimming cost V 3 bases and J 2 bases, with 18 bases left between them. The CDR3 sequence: CASSSLPPYRAGANVLTF. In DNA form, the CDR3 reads TGTGCCAGCAGCTCCCTCCCCCCGTATCGTGCTGGGGCCAACGTCCTGACTTTC.

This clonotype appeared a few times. The CDR3 is CASRPGLAGGYAFF. CDR3 bases: TGTGCCAGCAGGCCCGGACTAGCGGGAGGATATGCGTTCTTC. The chain has TRBV2 and TRBJ2-1; 14 nucleotides match TRBD2. J lost 15 bases, V lost 6 bases, and 10 bases had no gene match. This CDR3 spans 14 amino acids. CDR1 SNHLY and CDR2 FYNNEI come from the germline V gene.

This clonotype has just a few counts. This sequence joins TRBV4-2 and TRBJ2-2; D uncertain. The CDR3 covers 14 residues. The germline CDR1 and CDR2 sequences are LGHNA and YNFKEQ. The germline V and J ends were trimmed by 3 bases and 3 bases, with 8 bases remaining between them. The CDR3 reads CASSQEIYTGELFF. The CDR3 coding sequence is TGTGCCAGCAGCCAGGAAATTTACACCGGGGAGCTGTTTTTT.

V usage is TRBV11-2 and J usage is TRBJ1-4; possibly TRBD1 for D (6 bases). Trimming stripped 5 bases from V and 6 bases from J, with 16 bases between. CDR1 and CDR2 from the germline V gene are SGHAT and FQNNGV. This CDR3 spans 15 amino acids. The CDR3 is CASSKQGGSHEKLFF. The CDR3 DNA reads TGTGCCAGCAGCAAACAGGGAGGTAGTCATGAAAAACTGTTTTTT.

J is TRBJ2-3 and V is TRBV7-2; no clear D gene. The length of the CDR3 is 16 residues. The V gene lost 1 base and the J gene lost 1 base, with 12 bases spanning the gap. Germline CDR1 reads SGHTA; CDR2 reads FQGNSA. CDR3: CASSLGARPGTDTQYF. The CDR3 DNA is TGTGCCAGCAGCTTAGGGGCCCGACCTGGCACAGATACGCAGTATTTT.

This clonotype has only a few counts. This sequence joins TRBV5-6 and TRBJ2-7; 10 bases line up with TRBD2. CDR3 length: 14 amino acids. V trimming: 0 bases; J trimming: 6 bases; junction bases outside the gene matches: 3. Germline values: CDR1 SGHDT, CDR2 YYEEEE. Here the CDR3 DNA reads TGTGCCAGCAGCTTGGCTCTAGCGGGAGTCGAGCAGTACTTC. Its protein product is CASSLALAGVEQYF.

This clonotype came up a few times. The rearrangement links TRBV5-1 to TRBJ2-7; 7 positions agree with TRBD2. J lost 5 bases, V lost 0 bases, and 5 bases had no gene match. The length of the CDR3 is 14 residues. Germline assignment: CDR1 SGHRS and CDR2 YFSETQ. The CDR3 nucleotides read TGCGCCAGCAGCTTGGAGCGGGGTACGGACGAGCAGTACTTC. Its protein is CASSLERGTDEQYF.

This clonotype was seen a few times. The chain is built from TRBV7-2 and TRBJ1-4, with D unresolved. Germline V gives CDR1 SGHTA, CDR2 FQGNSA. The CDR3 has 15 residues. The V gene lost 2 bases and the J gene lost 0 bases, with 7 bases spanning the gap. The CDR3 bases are TGTGCCAGCAGCTTAATCAGAGCAACTAATGAAAAACTGTTTTTT. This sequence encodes CASSLIRATNEKLFF.

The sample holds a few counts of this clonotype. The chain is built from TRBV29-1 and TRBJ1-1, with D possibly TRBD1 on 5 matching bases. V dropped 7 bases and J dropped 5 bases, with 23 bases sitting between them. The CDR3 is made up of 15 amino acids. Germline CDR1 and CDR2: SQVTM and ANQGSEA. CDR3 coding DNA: TGCAGCGCAGGCCCGGAAAGGGGCGCAGTAACTGAAGCTTTCTTT. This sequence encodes CSAGPERGAVTEAFF.

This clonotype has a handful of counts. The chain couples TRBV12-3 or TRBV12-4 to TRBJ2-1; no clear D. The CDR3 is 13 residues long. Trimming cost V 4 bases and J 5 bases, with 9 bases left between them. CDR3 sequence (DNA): TGTGCCAGCAGTTCCTCTAGAGACAATGAGCAGTTCTTC. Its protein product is CASSSSRDNEQFF.

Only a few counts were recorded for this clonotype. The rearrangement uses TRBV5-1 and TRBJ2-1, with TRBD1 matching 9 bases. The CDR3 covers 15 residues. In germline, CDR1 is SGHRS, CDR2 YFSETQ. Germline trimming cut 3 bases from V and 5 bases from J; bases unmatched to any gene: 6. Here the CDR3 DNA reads TGCGCCAGCAGCTCGTGGGACAGGGACAACAATGAGCAGTTCTTC. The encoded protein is CASSSWDRDNNEQFF.

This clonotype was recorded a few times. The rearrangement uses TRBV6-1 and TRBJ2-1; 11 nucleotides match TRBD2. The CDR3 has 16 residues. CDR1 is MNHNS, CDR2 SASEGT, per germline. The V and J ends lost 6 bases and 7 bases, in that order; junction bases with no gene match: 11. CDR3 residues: CASSLIKTSGTNEQFF. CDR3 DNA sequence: TGTGCCAGCAGCCTAATAAAGACTAGCGGGACTAATGAGCAGTTCTTC.